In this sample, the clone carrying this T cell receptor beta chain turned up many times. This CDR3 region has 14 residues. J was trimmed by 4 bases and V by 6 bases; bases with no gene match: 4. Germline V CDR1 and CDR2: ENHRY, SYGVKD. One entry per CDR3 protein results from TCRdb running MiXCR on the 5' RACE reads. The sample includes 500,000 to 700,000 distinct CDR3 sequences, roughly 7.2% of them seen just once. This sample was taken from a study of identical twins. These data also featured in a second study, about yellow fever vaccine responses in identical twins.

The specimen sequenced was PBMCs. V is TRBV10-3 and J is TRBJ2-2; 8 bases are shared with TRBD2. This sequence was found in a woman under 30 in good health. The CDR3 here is CAIRSSGATGELFF. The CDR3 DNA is TGTGCCATCAGGAGTAGCGGGGCCACCGGGGAGCTGTTTTTT.